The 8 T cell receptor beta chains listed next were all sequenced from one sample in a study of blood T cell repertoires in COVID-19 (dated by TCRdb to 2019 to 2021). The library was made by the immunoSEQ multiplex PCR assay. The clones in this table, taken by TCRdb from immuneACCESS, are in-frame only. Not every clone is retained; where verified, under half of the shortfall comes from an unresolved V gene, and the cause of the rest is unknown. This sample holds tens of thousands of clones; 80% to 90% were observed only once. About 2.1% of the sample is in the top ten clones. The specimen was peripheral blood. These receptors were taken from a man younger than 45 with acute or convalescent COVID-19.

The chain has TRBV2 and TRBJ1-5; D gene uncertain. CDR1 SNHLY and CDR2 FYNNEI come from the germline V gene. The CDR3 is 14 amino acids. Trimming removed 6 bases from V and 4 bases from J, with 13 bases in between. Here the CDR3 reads CASSGSGGNQPQHF. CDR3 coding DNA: TGTGCCAGCAGCGGGTCCGGCGGTAATCAGCCCCAGCATTTT.

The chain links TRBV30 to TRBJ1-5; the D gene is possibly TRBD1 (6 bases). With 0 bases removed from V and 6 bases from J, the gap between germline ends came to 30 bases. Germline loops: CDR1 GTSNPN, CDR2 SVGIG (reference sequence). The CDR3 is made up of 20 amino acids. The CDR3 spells CAWSVVHGTSWGAVSQPQHF. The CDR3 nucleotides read TGTGCCTGGAGTGTAGTTCACGGGACATCCTGGGGAGCGGTGAGTCAGCCCCAGCATTTT. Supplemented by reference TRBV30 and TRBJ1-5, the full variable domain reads SQTIHQWPATLVQPVGSPLSLECTVEGTSNPNLYWYRQAAGRGLQLLFYSVGIGQISSEVPQNLSASRPQDRQFILSSKKLLLSDSGFYLCAWSVVHGTSWGAVSQPQHFGDGTRLSIL.

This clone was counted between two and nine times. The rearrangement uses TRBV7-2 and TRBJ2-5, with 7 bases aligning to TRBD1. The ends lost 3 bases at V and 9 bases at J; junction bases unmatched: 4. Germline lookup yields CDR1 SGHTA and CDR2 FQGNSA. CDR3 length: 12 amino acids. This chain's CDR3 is CASSFEGAAQYF. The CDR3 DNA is TGTGCCAGCAGCTTCGAGGGGGCAGCCCAGTACTTC.

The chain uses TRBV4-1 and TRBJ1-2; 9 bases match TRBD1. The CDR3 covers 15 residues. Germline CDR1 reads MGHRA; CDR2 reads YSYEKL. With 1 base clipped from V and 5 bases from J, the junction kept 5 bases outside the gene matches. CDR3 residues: CASSQVRGTGYGYTF. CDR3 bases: TGCGCCAGCAGCCAAGTTCGTGGGACAGGGTATGGCTACACCTTC.

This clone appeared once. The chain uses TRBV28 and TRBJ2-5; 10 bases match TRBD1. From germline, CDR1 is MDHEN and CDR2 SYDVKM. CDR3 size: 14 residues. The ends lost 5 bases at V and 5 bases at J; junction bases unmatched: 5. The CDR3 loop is CASSPTGGAETQYF. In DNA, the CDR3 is TGTGCCAGCAGTCCGACAGGGGGCGCCGAGACCCAGTACTTC.

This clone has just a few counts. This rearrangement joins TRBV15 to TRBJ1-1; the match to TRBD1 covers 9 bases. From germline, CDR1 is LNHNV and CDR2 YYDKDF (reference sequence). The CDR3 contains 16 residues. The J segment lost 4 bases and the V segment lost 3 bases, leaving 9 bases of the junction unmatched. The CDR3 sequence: CATSRGTGFRGTEAFF. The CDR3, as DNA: TGTGCCACCAGCAGGGGGACAGGGTTCAGGGGCACTGAAGCTTTCTTT.

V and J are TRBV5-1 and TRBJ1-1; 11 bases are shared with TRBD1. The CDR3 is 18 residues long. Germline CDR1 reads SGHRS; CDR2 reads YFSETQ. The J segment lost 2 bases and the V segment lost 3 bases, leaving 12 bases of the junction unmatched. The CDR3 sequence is CASSSTDRGPLKNTEAFF. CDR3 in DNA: TGCGCCAGCAGCTCGACGGACAGGGGGCCGCTTAAAAACACTGAAGCTTTCTTT.

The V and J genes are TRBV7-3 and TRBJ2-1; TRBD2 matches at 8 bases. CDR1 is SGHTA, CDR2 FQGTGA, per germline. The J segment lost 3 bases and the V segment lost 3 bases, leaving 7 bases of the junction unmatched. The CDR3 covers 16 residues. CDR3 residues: CASSLDPSGLYNEQFF. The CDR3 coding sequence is TGTGCCAGCAGCTTGGATCCTAGCGGGCTCTACAATGAGCAGTTCTTC.